The sequence of this TCR beta chain was determined in a study of T cells in Graves' hyperthyroidism and ophthalmopathy. At least ten counts were recorded for this clonotype. Amplified TCR beta CDR3 regions came from RNA transcripts. The study used the HTBI primer set for a first-round RT-PCR of the TCR CDR3. TCRdb ran MiXCR on the multiplex PCR reads and lists one entry per CDR3 protein. The data hold 500,000 to 750,000 distinct CDR3 sequences, with 14% observed a single time. Germline CDR1 is SGHVS and CDR2 is FNYEAQ. Trimming pared 5 bases from V and 3 bases from J, leaving 14 bases between. CDR3 size: 14 residues.

V usage is TRBV7-6 and J usage is TRBJ2-7, with D possibly TRBD2 on 5 matching bases. The TCR was taken from a woman aged 18-30 years with Graves' ophthalmopathy. Input material: blood. The CDR3 loop reads CASSPTERVYEQYF. CDR3 sequence (DNA): TGTGCCAGCAGCCCCACGGAGAGGGTCTACGAGCAGTACTTC.